This T cell receptor (beta chain) emerged from a study of T-cell memory formation after mild COVID-19. Trimming stripped 0 bases from V and 5 bases from J, with 13 bases between. CDR3 length equals 15 residues. Germline values: CDR1 SGHTA, CDR2 FQGNSA. A few counts support this clonotype. TCRdb called the 5' RACE reads again in MiXCR, with one record for every CDR3 protein. The sample contains hundreds of thousands of distinct CDR3 sequences, approximately 14% of which appear only once. The sequencing sample was made of PBMCs or a T cell subset sorted from them (not recorded which). This chain links TRBV7-2 with TRBJ2-5; D is unresolved. The clonotype was recovered from a man aged 18 to 30 who had mild COVID-19 (a few samples of this study predate the infection). Cell type and time point are not known. CDR3 nucleotides: TGTGCCAGCAGCTTAGCGCTGGCAGCTGGGGAGACCCAGTACTTC. Its translation is CASSLALAAGETQYF.